The sequence of this TCR beta chain was determined in a study of blood T cells in healthy people across ages. The V gene's germline CDR1 is SNHLY and CDR2 FYNNEI. This CDR3 spans 15 amino acids. Between the trimmed V and J ends, which lost 1 base and 10 bases, there was a span of 14 bases. For the second PCR, which ran for about 7 to 11 cycles, a sample-barcoded 5' primer and a J-beta primer mix were used. Researchers report that each sample yielded at least 2.5 million CDR3-containing paired-end reads. TCRdb recomputed calls from the 5' RACE reads with MiXCR, one row per CDR3 protein. This sample carries about 640,000 distinct CDR3 sequences, around three fifths of them seen once, and the ten largest clones take over 30%. In this sample, this clonotype turned up a few times.

The specimen sequenced was blood. The clonotype comes from a man aged 60-69 years in good health. J is TRBJ1-6 and V is TRBV2, with D possibly being TRBD1 (5 bases). CDR3 amino acids: CASSEGPQGASPLHF. DNA of the CDR3: TGTGCCAGCAGTGAAGGTCCCCAAGGGGCGTCACCCCTCCACTTT.